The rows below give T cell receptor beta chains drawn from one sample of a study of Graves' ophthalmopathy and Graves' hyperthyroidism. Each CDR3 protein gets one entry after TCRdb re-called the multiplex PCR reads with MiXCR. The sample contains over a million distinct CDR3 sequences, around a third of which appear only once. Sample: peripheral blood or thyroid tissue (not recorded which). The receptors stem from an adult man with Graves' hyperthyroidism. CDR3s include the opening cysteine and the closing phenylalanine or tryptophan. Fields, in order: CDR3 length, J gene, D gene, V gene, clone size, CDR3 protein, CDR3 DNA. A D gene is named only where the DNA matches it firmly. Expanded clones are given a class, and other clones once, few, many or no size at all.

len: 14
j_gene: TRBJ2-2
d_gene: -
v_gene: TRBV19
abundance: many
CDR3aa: CASSIRRASGELFF
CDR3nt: TGTGCCAGTAGTATAAGACGAGCTTCCGGGGAGCTGTTTTTT

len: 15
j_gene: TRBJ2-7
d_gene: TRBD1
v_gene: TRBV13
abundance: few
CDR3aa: CASSAPGQKPYEQYF
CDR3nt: TGTGCCAGCAGCGCACCGGGACAGAAGCCCTACGAGCAGTACTTC

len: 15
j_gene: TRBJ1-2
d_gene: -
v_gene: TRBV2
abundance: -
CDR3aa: CASSETDGKNYGYTF
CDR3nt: TGTGCCAGCAGTGAAACCGACGGGAAGAACTATGGCTACACCTTC

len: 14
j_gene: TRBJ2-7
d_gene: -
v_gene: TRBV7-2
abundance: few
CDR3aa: CASSLAGTPYEQYF
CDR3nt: TGTGCCAGCAGCTTGGCCGGGACGCCCTACGAGCAGTACTTC

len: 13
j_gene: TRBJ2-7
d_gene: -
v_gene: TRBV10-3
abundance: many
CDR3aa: CAINEGGRYEQYF
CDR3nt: TGTGCCATCAACGAGGGGGGGCGCTACGAGCAGTACTTC

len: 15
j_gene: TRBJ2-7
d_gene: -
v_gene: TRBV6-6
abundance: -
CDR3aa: CASSYLRGPSYEQYF
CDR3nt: TGTGCCAGCAGTTACCTGCGCGGGCCCTCCTACGAGCAGTACTTC

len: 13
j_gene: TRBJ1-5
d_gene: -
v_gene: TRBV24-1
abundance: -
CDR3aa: CATSDRNNQPQHF
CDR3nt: TGTGCCACCAGTGACCGTAACAATCAGCCCCAGCATTTT

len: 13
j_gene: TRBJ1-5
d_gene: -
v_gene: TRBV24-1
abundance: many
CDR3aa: CATSSKDNQPQHF
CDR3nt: TGTGCCACCAGTAGTAAAGACAATCAGCCCCAGCATTTT

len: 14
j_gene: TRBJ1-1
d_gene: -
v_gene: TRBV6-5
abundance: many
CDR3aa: CASSYSEMNTEAFF
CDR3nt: TGTGCCAGCAGTTACTCAGAAATGAACACTGAAGCTTTCTTT

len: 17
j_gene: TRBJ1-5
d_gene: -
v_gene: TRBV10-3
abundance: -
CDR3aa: CAISASPSQGPGWPQHF
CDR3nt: TGTGCCATCAGTGCCTCTCCGTCTCAGGGGCCTGGATGGCCCCAGCATTTT

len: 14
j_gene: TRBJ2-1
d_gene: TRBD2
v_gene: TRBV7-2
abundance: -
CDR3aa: CASSRGGNYNEQFF
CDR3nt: TGTGCCAGCAGCCGGGGGGGGAATTACAATGAGCAGTTCTTC

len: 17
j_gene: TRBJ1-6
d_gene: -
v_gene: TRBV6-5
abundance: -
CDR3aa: CASSHARGQSYNSPLHF
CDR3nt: TGTGCCAGCAGTCATGCCCGAGGACAGTCGTATAATTCACCCCTCCACTTT

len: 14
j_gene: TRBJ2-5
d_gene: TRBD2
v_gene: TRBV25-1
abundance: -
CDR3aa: CASIGAGYQETQYF
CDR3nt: TGTGCCAGCATCGGAGCGGGGTACCAAGAGACCCAGTACTTC

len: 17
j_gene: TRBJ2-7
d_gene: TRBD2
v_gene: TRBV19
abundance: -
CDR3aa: CASSIVHLAGSSYEQYF
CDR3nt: TGTGCCAGTAGTATAGTACACCTAGCGGGAAGCTCCTACGAGCAGTACTTC

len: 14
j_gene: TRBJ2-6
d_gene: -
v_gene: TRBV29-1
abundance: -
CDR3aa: CSVVDLSGANVLTF
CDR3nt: TGCAGCGTCGTGGACCTCTCTGGGGCCAACGTCCTGACTTTC

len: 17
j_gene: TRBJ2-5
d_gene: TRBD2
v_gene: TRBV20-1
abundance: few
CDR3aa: CSARSLGTSGKQETQYF
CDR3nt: TGCAGTGCCCGAAGCCTGGGGACTAGCGGGAAACAAGAGACCCAGTACTTC

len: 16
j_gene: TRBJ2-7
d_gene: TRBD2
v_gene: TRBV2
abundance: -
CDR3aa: CASTGSSGRFGDEQYF
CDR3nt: TGTGCCAGCACCGGTTCTAGCGGGAGGTTCGGGGACGAGCAGTACTTC

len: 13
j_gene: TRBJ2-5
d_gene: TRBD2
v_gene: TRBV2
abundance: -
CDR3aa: CASNERGGEAQYF
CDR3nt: TGTGCCAGCAACGAGCGGGGGGGAGAGGCCCAGTACTTC

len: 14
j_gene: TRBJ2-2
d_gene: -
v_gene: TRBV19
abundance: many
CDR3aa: CASRRVANTGELFF
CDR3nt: TGTGCCAGTAGGCGGGTTGCGAACACCGGGGAGCTGTTTTTT

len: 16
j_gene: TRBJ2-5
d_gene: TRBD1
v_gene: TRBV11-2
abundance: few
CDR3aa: CASSLNLAGGQETQYF
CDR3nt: TGTGCCAGCAGCTTAAATTTGGCAGGGGGACAAGAGACCCAGTACTTC

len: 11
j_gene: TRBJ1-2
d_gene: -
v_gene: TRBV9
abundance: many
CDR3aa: CASSGVTAYTF
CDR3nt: TGTGCCAGCAGCGGTGTCACTGCCTACACCTTC

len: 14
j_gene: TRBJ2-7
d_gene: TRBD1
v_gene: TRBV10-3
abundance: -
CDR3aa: CAISEGGQTYEQYF
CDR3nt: TGTGCCATCAGTGAAGGGGGACAGACCTACGAGCAGTACTTC

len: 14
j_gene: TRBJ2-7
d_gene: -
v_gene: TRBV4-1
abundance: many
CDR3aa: CASSQAQWGPRQYF
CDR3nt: TGCGCCAGCAGCCAAGCTCAATGGGGCCCACGGCAGTACTTC

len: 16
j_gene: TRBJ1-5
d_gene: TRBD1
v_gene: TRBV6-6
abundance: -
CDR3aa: CASSYTGGARIWPQHF
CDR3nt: TGTGCCAGCAGTTACACAGGGGGCGCCCGTATTTGGCCCCAGCATTTT

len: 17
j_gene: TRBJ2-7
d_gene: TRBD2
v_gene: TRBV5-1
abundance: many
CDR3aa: CASSLGGLSLAVYEQYF
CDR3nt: TGCGCCAGCAGCTTGGGAGGTCTGTCACTAGCGGTCTACGAGCAGTACTTC

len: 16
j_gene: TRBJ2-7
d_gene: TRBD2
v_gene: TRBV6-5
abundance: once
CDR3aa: CASRPGLAGGLHEQYF
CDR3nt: TGTGCCAGCAGGCCGGGACTAGCGGGAGGTCTTCACGAGCAGTACTTC

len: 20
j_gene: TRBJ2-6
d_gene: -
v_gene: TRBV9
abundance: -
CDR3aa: CASSVRVDRRGPGGANVLTF
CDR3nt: TGTGCCAGCAGCGTCCGGGTGGACAGGCGGGGCCCTGGTGGGGCCAACGTCCTGACTTTC

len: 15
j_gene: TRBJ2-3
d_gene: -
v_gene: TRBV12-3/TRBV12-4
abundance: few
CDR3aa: CASSLYPGGTDTQYF
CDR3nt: TGTGCCAGCAGTTTGTACCCGGGGGGCACAGATACGCAGTATTTT

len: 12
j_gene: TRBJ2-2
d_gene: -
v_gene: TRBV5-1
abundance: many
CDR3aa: CASSLFDGELFF
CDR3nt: TGCGCCAGCAGCTTGTTCGATGGGGAGCTGTTTTTT

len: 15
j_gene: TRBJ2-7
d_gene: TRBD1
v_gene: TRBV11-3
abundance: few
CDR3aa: CASTPRGQGGYEQYF
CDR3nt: TGTGCCAGCACCCCAAGGGGACAGGGGGGGTACGAGCAGTACTTC

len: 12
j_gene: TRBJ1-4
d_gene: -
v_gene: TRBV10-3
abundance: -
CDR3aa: CAIRAANEKLFF
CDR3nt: TGTGCCATCAGGGCGGCTAATGAAAAACTGTTTTTT

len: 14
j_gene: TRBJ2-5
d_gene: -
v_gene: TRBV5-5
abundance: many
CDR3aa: CASSLAGREVTQYF
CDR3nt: TGTGCCAGCAGCTTGGCGGGTAGGGAAGTGACCCAGTACTTC

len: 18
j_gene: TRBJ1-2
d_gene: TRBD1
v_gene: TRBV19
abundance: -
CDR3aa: CASSKTGQGSHEQYGYTF
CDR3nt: TGTGCCAGTAGTAAAACGGGACAGGGGTCTCACGAGCAGTATGGCTACACCTTC

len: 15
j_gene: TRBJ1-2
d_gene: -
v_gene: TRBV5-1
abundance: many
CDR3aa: CASSLVTKTNYGYTF
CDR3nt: TGCGCCAGCAGCTTGGTGACGAAAACTAACTATGGCTACACCTTC

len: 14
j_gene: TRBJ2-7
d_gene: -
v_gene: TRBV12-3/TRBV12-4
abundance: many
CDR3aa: CASSWELGQYEQYF
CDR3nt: TGTGCCAGCAGTTGGGAGCTAGGACAGTACGAGCAGTACTTC

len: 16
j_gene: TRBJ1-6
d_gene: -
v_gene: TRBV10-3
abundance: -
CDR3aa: CAISESGVSYNSPLHF
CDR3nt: TGTGCCATCAGTGAGTCAGGGGTCTCCTATAATTCACCCCTCCACTTT

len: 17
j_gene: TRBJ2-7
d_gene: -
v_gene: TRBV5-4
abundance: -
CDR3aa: CASSLVARGRRSYEQYF
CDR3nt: TGTGCCAGCAGCTTAGTCGCCAGGGGCCGTCGCTCCTACGAGCAGTACTTC

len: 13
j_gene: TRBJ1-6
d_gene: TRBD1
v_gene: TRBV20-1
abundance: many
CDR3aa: CSARRLRTGGLHF
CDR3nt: TGCAGTGCCAGACGGTTGAGGACAGGGGGGCTCCACTTT

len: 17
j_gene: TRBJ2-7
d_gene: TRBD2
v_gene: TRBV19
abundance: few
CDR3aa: CASSRAGGPVTYYEQYF
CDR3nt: TGTGCCAGTAGTCGCGCGGGGGGGCCAGTCACGTACTACGAGCAGTACTTC

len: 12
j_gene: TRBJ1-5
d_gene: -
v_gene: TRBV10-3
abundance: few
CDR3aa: CAISGVGQPQHF
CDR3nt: TGTGCCATCAGTGGGGTGGGCCAGCCCCAGCATTTT

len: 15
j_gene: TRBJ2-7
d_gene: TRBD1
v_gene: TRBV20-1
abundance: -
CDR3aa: CSATKDRDRVPEQYF
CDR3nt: TGCAGTGCCACCAAGGATCGGGACAGGGTACCCGAGCAGTACTTC

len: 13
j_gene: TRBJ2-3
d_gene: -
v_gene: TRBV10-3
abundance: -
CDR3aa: CAIRGYGTDTQYF
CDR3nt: TGTGCCATTAGGGGATATGGCACAGATACGCAGTATTTT

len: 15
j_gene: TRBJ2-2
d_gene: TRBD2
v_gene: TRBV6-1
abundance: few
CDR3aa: CASSVSGRVPGELFF
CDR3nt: TGTGCCAGCAGTGTCTCGGGGAGGGTACCCGGGGAGCTGTTTTTT

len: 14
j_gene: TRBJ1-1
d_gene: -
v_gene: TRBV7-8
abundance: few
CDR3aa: CASCAPGLNTEAFF
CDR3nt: TGTGCCAGCTGTGCCCCCGGGCTGAACACTGAAGCTTTCTTT

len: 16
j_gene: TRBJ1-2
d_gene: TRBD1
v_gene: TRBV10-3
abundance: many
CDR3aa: CAISGTPGTGGHGYTF
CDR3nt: TGTGCCATCAGTGGGACCCCCGGGACAGGGGGCCATGGCTACACCTTC

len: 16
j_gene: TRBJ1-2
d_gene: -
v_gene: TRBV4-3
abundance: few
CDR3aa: CASSEVTASGFYGYTF
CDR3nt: TGCGCCAGCAGCGAAGTAACGGCAAGCGGATTCTATGGCTACACCTTC

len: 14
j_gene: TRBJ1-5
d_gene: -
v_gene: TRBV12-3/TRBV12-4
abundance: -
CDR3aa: CASRRPGTNQPQHF
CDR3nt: TGTGCCAGCAGACGTCCCGGGACAAATCAGCCCCAGCATTTT

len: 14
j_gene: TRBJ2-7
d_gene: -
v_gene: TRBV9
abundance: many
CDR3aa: CASSPPGGHREQYF
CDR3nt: TGTGCCAGCAGCCCTCCCGGGGGACATCGGGAGCAGTACTTC

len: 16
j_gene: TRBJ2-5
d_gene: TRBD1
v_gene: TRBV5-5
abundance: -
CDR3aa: CASSHGGTGLKETQYF
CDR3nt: TGTGCCAGCAGCCACGGAGGGACAGGATTAAAAGAGACCCAGTACTTC

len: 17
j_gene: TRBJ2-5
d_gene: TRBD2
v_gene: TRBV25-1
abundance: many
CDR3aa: CASSEARLGRVAETQYF
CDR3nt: TGTGCCAGCAGTGAAGCCAGGCTGGGGAGGGTGGCTGAGACCCAGTACTTC

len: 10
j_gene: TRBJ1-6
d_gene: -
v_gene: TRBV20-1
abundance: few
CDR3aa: CSAQGSPLHF
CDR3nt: TGCAGTGCCCAGGGTTCACCCCTCCACTTT

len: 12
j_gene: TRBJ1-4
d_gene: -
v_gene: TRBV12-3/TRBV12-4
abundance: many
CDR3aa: CASQKEREKLFF
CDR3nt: TGTGCCAGCCAGAAGGAACGTGAAAAACTGTTTTTT

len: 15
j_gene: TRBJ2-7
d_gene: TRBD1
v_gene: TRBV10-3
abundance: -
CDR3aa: CASRNRGDRAYEQYF
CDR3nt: TGTGCCAGCAGAAACCGCGGGGACAGGGCCTACGAGCAGTACTTC

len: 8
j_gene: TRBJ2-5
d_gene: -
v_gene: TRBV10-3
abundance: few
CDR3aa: CAIKSQYF
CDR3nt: TGTGCCATCAAGTCCCAGTACTTC